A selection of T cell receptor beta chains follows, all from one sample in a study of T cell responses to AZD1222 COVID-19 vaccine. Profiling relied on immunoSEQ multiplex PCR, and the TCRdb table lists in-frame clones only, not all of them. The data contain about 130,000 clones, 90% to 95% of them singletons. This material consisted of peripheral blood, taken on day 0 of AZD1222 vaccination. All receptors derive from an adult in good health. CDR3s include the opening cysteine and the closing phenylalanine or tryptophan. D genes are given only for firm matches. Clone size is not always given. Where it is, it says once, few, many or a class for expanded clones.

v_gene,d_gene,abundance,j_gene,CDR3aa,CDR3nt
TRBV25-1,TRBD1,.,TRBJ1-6,CASSERDSIPLHF,TGTGCCAGCAGTGAACGGGACAGTATACCCCTCCACTTT
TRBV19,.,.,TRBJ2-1,CASSIGGTRKNEQFF,TGTGCCAGTAGTATAGGAGGGACACGAAAGAATGAGCAGTTCTTC
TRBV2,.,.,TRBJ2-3,CASSDPPQRHLSTDTQYF,TGTGCCAGCAGTGATCCCCCCCAGCGACACCTTAGCACAGATACGCAGTATTTT
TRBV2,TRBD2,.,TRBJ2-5,CASSGREGETQYF,TGTGCCAGCAGTGGGCGGGAGGGCGAGACCCAGTACTTC
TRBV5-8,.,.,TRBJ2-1,CASSLRKREALRMQYNEQFF,TGTGCCAGCAGCTTGAGGAAGAGAGAGGCCCTTCGGATGCAATATAATGAGCAGTTCTTC
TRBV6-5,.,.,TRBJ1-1,CASSSGGWGIRKAFF,TGTGCCAGCAGCTCCGGGGGATGGGGTATAAGGAAAGCTTTCTTT
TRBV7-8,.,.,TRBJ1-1,CASSPQTGDTEAFF,TGTGCCAGCAGCCCCCAGACAGGAGACACTGAAGCTTTCTTT
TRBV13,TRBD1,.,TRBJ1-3,CASSLGGQGSGNTIYF,TGTGCCAGCAGCTTAGGAGGACAGGGTTCTGGAAACACCATATATTTT
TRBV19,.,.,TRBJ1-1,CASGSRSMNTEAFF,TGTGCCAGTGGAAGCAGAAGCATGAACACTGAAGCTTTCTTT
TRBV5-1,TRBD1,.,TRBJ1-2,CASSRDSPSYGYTF,TGCGCCAGCAGCCGGGACAGTCCATCCTATGGCTACACCTTC
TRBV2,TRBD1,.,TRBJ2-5,CASSSGTGMYETQYF,TGTGCCAGCAGTTCCGGGACAGGGATGTACGAGACCCAGTACTTC
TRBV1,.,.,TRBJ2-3,CTSSPGGTSGKEADTQYF,TGCACCAGCAGCCCAGGCGGGACTAGCGGGAAGGAGGCAGATACGCAGTATTTT
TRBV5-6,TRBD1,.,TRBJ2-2,CASSQGQGNTGELFF,TGTGCCAGCAGCCAAGGACAGGGAAACACCGGGGAGCTGTTTTTT
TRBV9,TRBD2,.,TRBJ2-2,CATAGAGEEEELFF,TGTGCCACTGCTGGGGCGGGAGAGGAGGAGGAGCTGTTTTTT
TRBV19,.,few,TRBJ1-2,CASSIVGLVSYGYTF,TGTGCCAGTAGTATAGTGGGCCTGGTTTCCTATGGCTACACCTTC
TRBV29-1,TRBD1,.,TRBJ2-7,CSVGQGSYEQYF,TGCAGCGTAGGACAGGGATCCTACGAGCAGTACTTC
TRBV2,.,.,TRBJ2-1,CASTGLGDNEQFF,TGTGCCAGCACGGGCTTGGGGGACAATGAGCAGTTCTTC
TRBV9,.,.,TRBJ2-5,CASSVGSVGETQYF,TGTGCCAGCAGCGTAGGGTCCGTCGGGGAGACCCAGTACTTC
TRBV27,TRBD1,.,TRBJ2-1,CASSSNTGGNEQFF,TGTGCCAGCAGTTCAAATACAGGGGGCAATGAGCAGTTCTTC
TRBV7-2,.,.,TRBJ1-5,CASSLGQGIYSNQPQHF,TGTGCCAGCAGCTTAGGGCAGGGGATATATAGCAATCAGCCCCAGCATTTT
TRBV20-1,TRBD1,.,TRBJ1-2,CSAREPNQGVSGYTF,TGCAGTGCTCGTGAACCTAACCAGGGGGTCAGTGGCTACACCTTC
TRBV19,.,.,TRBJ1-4,CASSIRGAITF,TGTGCCAGTAGTATAAGGGGCGCGATTACTTTT
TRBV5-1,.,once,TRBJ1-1,CASSLTRGSQTEAFF,TGCGCCAGCAGCTTAACGAGGGGATCCCAAACTGAAGCTTTCTTT
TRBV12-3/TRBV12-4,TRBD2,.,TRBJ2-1,CASSRTRGNEQFF,TGTGCCAGCAGTCGGACTAGGGGTAATGAGCAGTTCTTC
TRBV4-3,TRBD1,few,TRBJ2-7,CASSQDLGQGHYEQYF,TGCGCCAGCAGCCAAGATCTGGGACAGGGCCACTACGAGCAGTACTTC
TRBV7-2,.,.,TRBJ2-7,CASSLGGTGVEQYF,TGTGCCAGCAGCTTGGGGGGCACTGGGGTCGAGCAGTACTTC
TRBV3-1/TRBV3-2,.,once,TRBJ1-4,CASSPGPLGEKLFF,TGTGCCAGCAGCCCAGGACCCTTGGGAGAAAAACTGTTTTTT
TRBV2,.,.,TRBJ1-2,CASSEGLRAATYGYTF,TGTGCCAGCAGTGAGGGTCTGAGGGCAGCCACTTATGGCTACACCTTC
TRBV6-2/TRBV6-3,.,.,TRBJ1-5,CASSGERNQPQHF,TGTGCCAGCAGTGGGGAGAGGAATCAGCCCCAGCATTTT
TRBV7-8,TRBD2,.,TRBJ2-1,CASSLAPRLAGGDEQFF,TGTGCCAGCAGCTTAGCGCCTCGGCTAGCGGGAGGGGATGAGCAGTTCTTC
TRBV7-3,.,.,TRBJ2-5,CASSPTPGETQYF,TGTGCCAGCAGCCCTACCCCGGGGGAGACCCAGTACTTC
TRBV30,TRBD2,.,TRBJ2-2,CAWSVRLAGNDGELFF,TGTGCCTGGAGTGTACGATTAGCGGGAAATGACGGGGAGCTGTTTTTT
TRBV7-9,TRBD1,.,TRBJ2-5,CASNEGTGGGETQYF,TGTGCCAGCAACGAAGGGACAGGAGGGGGAGAGACCCAGTACTTC
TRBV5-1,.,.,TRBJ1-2,CASSLASGTNYGYTF,TGCGCCAGCAGCTTGGCCTCAGGTACTAACTATGGCTACACCTTC
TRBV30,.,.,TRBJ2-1,CAWSVRFGNEQFF,TGTGCCTGGAGTGTACGATTTGGGAATGAGCAGTTCTTC
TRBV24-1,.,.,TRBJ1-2,CATKPRGPGYTF,TGTGCCACCAAGCCGCGGGGGCCGGGCTACACCTTC
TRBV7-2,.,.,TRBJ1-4,CASSLGPLAALFF,TGTGCCAGCAGCTTAGGGCCCTTGGCTGCACTGTTTTTT
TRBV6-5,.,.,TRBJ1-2,CASRDSTANYGYTF,TGTGCCAGCAGAGACAGCACCGCTAACTATGGCTACACCTTC
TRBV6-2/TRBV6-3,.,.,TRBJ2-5,CASSWQSEETQYF,TGTGCCAGCAGTTGGCAGTCAGAAGAGACCCAGTACTTC
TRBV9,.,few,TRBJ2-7,CASSRGGGSYEQYF,TGTGCCAGCAGCAGAGGAGGGGGCAGCTACGAGCAGTACTTC
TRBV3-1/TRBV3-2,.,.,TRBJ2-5,CASSQDEGGWDTLDQETQYF,TGTGCCAGCAGCCAAGACGAGGGAGGGTGGGACACCTTAGACCAAGAGACCCAGTACTTC
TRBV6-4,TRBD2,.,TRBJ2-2,CASSVLAVSNTGELFF,TGTGCCAGCAGTGTTCTAGCGGTCTCGAACACCGGGGAGCTGTTTTTT
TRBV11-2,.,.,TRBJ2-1,CASSGGWEPYNEQFF,TGTGCCAGCAGCGGGGGGTGGGAGCCTTACAATGAGCAGTTCTTC
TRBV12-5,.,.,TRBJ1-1,CASGLEMNTEAFF,TGTGCTAGTGGTTTGGAGATGAACACTGAAGCTTTCTTT
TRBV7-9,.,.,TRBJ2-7,CASSPDNYEQYF,TGTGCCAGCAGCCCCGATAACTACGAGCAGTACTTC
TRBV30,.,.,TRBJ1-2,CAWTPRRMGLRGYTF,TGTGCCTGGACCCCTCGACGGATGGGCTTGCGGGGCTACACCTTC
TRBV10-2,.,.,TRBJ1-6,CASSETGLGSPLHF,TGCGCCAGCAGTGAGACGGGCCTGGGTTCACCCCTCCACTTT